These 26 T cell receptor beta chains originate from one sample sequenced in a study of beta chain features in type 1 diabetes listed by TCRdb under 2018. To prepare the library, the immunoSEQ multiplex PCR assay was applied. The High Capacity cDNA Reverse Transcription Kit was used to reverse transcribe all of the isolated RNA, meaning that expressed TCRB transcripts were what got sequenced. Not all clones reach the TCRdb copy of this immuneACCESS table, which keeps in-frame sequences only. Checked studies attribute under half of the gap to unresolved V genes and leave the rest unexplained. The table for this sample lists 350,000 to 400,000 clones; roughly 15% of them were counted only once. Roughly 0.017% of the sample belongs to the ten largest clones. The sequencing input was naive CD4+ T cells from blood. The cell subset or site tag for this specimen amounts to: true naive CD4+ T cells. Receptors originate from a woman aged 18-30 years in good health.

This clone was found a few times. Other nucleotide sequences in the sample specify the same CDR3. The chain is built from TRBV2 and TRBJ1-1; 7 bases are shared with TRBD1. This CDR3 comprises 13 residues. Trimming at V came to 5 bases and at J to 3 bases, leaving 3 bases not matched to a gene. Germline CDR1 is SNHLY and CDR2 is FYNNEI. CDR3 DNA: TGTGCCAGCAGTCGACAGGGTTACACTGAAGCTTTCTTT. The encoded protein is CASSRQGYTEAFF. The full variable domain, completed using reference TRBV2 and TRBJ1-1, is EPEVTQTPSHQVTQMGQEVILRCVPISNHLYFYWYRQILGQKVEFLVSFYNNEISEKSEIFDDQFSVERPDGSNFTLKIRSTKLEDSAMYFCASSRQGYTEAFFGQGTRLTVV.

This clone has only a few counts. J is TRBJ2-1 and V is TRBV4-2, with a weak D call TRBD2 (6 bases). Germline loops: CDR1 LGHNA, CDR2 YNFKEQ. V was clipped by 3 bases and J by 1 base, with 10 bases between them. The CDR3 totals 15 residues. This CDR3 reads CASSHRELSYNEQFF. The DNA for the CDR3 is TGTGCCAGCAGCCACCGGGAGCTATCCTACAATGAGCAGTTCTTC.

The chain employs TRBV30 and TRBJ2-7, with 9 bases identical to TRBD2. Trimming cost V 2 bases and J 9 bases; bases outside gene matches: 8. Germline lookup yields CDR1 GTSNPN and CDR2 SVGIG (reference sequence). The CDR3 has 13 amino acids. Here the CDR3 reads CAWSSIAGVVQYF. The DNA for the CDR3 is TGTGCCTGGAGTTCTATAGCGGGAGTCGTGCAGTACTTC. Full variable domain (remainder filled in from reference TRBV30 and TRBJ2-7): SQTIHQWPATLVQPVGSPLSLECTVEGTSNPNLYWYRQAAGRGLQLLFYSVGIGQISSEVPQNLSASRPQDRQFILSSKKLLLSDSGFYLCAWSSIAGVVQYFGPGTRLTVT.

The chain has TRBV6-5 and TRBJ2-2, with 8 bases matching TRBD1. V was clipped by 6 bases and J by 3 bases; unmatched bases: 6. Germline assignment: CDR1 MNHEY and CDR2 SVGAGI. The CDR3 runs to 15 residues. The chain's CDR3 is CASRPQGAYTGELFF. In DNA, the CDR3 is TGTGCCAGCAGGCCCCAGGGGGCCTACACCGGGGAGCTGTTTTTT.

V usage is TRBV18 and J usage is TRBJ2-3; the D gene is possibly TRBD1 (5 bases). The V end lost 0 bases, the J end lost 8 bases, and 15 bases lay between the germline ends. The CDR3 runs to 15 residues. CDR1 is KGHSH and CDR2 is LQKENI in the germline V gene. Written as DNA, the CDR3 is TGTGCCAGCTCACCACCGGGGCTAGTTCTCCCTACGCAGTATTTT. It specifies CASSPPGLVLPTQYF.

The gene calls are TRBV30 and TRBJ2-7; maybe TRBD2 (6 bases). V lost 2 bases and J 6 bases, leaving 14 bases between the germline ends. The CDR3 totals 13 residues. Germline V gene sequence: CDR1 GTSNPN, CDR2 SVGIG (reference sequence). The CDR3 reads CAWSIGSVGEQYF. CDR3 nucleotide sequence: TGTGCCTGGAGTATCGGGAGCGTTGGCGAGCAGTACTTC.

Only a few counts were recorded for this clone. The CDR3 loop is CAISDRGNEQFF. The CDR3 coding sequence is TGTGCCATCAGTGACAGAGGGAATGAGCAGTTCTTC. V usage is TRBV10-3 and J usage is TRBJ2-1; weak D call: TRBD2 (5 bases). Germline V gives CDR1 ENHRY, CDR2 SYGVKD. Trimming cost V 3 bases and J 7 bases, with 7 bases left between them. CDR3 size: 12 residues.

The rearrangement uses TRBV30 and TRBJ1-2; D unresolved. The V end was cut by 2 bases, the J end by 4 bases, with 17 bases between. Germline lookup yields CDR1 GTSNPN and CDR2 SVGIG (reference sequence). CDR3 length: 15 residues. This CDR3 reads CAWSWSGRSPYGYTF. DNA of the CDR3: TGTGCCTGGAGTTGGAGCGGTCGCTCTCCCTATGGCTACACCTTC.

The genes are TRBV30 and TRBJ2-7, with 7 bases aligning to TRBD1. The V gene's germline CDR1 is GTSNPN and CDR2 SVGIG (reference sequence). V lost 4 bases to trimming and J lost 1 base; unmatched junction nucleotides: 4. CDR3 length equals 13 residues. For the CDR3, the DNA is TGTGCCTGGAACAGGGGCGGATCCTACGAGCAGTACTTC. Amino acid sequence: CAWNRGGSYEQYF.

Only a few counts were recorded for this clone. This chain uses TRBV7-9 with TRBJ1-5; the D is unclear. This CDR3 has 14 residues. Germline V gene sequence: CDR1 SEHNR, CDR2 FQNEAQ (reference sequence). V was cut by 2 bases and J by 0 bases, with 5 bases left in between. CDR3 region: CASSLSVSNQPQHF. CDR3 DNA sequence: TGTGCCAGCAGCTTATCGGTTAGCAATCAGCCCCAGCATTTT.

This clone came up a few times. V is TRBV28 and J is TRBJ2-7, with 7 bases aligning to TRBD2. The CDR3 length is 15 residues. The junction had 6 bases not matched to a gene; V was cut back by 2 bases and J by 2 bases. The germline V gene has CDR1 MDHEN and CDR2 SYDVKM. CDR3 region: CASSLTGRYTYEQYF. As DNA, the CDR3 is TGTGCCAGCAGTTTAACCGGGAGGTACACCTACGAGCAGTACTTC.

The gene calls are TRBV7-8 and TRBJ2-7; TRBD1 matches 8 bases. The germline CDR1 and CDR2 sequences are SGHVS and FQNEAQ. Unmatched junction bases numbered 6, after V lost 3 bases and J lost 5 bases. CDR3 size: 14 residues. This CDR3 is CASSFQGASDEQYF. CDR3 bases: TGTGCCAGCAGCTTTCAGGGGGCCTCGGACGAGCAGTACTTC.

The rearrangement uses TRBV18 and TRBJ1-5; 7 nucleotides match TRBD1. The V gene's germline CDR1 is KGHSH and CDR2 LQKENI. The ends lost 6 bases at V and 5 bases at J; junction bases unmatched: 7. The CDR3 consists of 14 residues. The CDR3 protein is CASSRRGGDQPQHF. Written as DNA, the CDR3 is TGTGCCAGCTCTCGGAGAGGGGGCGATCAGCCCCAGCATTTT.

The J gene is TRBJ2-6, the V gene TRBV19; 10 bases agree with TRBD1. The CDR3 is 18 amino acids. CDR1 and CDR2 (germline): LNHDA, SQIVND (reference sequence). J was trimmed by 0 bases and V by 4 bases; bases with no gene match: 6. CDR3 coding DNA: TGTGCCAGTAGTAGTGAGGGACAGGGGAGCTCTGGGGCCAACGTCCTGACTTTC. Protein: CASSSEGQGSSGANVLTF.

A few counts support this clone. V is TRBV5-1 and J is TRBJ2-1; 9 bases are a match to TRBD2. The CDR3 has 14 amino acids. The germline V gene encodes CDR1 SGHRS and CDR2 YFSETQ. V shed 4 bases, J shed 6 bases, and the junction held 5 bases outside the gene matches. CDR3 nucleotide sequence: TGCGCCAGCAGCATCATAGCGGGGGTCAATGAGCAGTTCTTC. Protein sequence: CASSIIAGVNEQFF.

V and J are TRBV5-8 and TRBJ2-1; TRBD2 agrees at 10 bases. V dropped 1 base and J dropped 5; count of bases not matched to a gene: 6. CDR3 size: 16 residues. The germline V gene encodes CDR1 SGHTS and CDR2 YDEGEE. The CDR3 loop reads CASSLLSGLANNEQFF. The CDR3 DNA reads TGTGCCAGCAGCTTGTTGTCGGGACTAGCGAACAATGAGCAGTTCTTC.

This clone showed up just a few times. The genes are TRBV7-2 and TRBJ2-1; 9 bases are shared with TRBD1. Germline CDR1 is SGHTA and CDR2 is FQGNSA. With V trimmed by 5 bases and J by 6 bases, 8 bases remained unmatched. The CDR3 length is 15 residues. The CDR3 protein is CASSRGGTGLNEQFF. CDR3 in DNA: TGTGCCAGCAGCCGTGGCGGGACAGGGCTCAATGAGCAGTTCTTC.

This clone came up a few times. V usage is TRBV5-1 and J usage is TRBJ2-5; D might be TRBD2 (6 bases). The CDR3 loop spans 12 amino acids. Per germline, CDR1 SGHRS and CDR2 YFSETQ. V dropped 5 bases and J dropped 5 bases, with 10 bases sitting between them. The CDR3 region has the DNA TGCGCCAGCAGGGCGGGACGGGAGACCCAGTACTTC. This encodes CASRAGRETQYF.

The CDR3 DNA follows: TGTGCCAGCAGCCTGCGGGGACGGGCCGGGGGGGATGAGCAGTTCTTC. Translation: CASSLRGRAGGDEQFF. V is TRBV7-9 and J is TRBJ2-1; 8 bases are a match to TRBD2. The V gene end was trimmed by 5 bases and the J gene end by 8 bases; junction bases not matched to a gene: 14. The CDR3 runs to 16 residues. Looked up from germline, CDR1 is SEHNR and CDR2 is FQNEAQ (reference sequence).

The rearrangement uses TRBV6-1 and TRBJ2-1; 9 nucleotides agree with TRBD2. Germline V lookup: CDR1 MNHNS, CDR2 SASEGT. Trimming took 5 bases from V and 3 from J; bases not matched to a gene: 5. The CDR3 has 15 residues. CDR3 protein: CASSSSGRFYNEQFF. CDR3 nucleotides: TGTGCCAGCAGTTCCAGCGGGAGGTTCTACAATGAGCAGTTCTTC.

The chain employs TRBV5-4 and TRBJ2-3; 8 nucleotides align to TRBD2. CDR1 is SGHNT and CDR2 is YYREEE in the germline V gene (reference sequence). V shed 0 bases and J 1 base; nucleotides not matched to a gene: 4. The CDR3 contains 16 residues. The CDR3 is CASSLGTSYRTDTQYF. The DNA for the CDR3 is TGTGCCAGCAGCTTGGGGACTAGCTACCGCACAGATACGCAGTATTTT.

The rearrangement links TRBV7-9 to TRBJ1-2; 8 bases fit TRBD1. V shed 1 base and J 6 bases; nucleotides not matched to a gene: 4. The germline V gene has CDR1 SEHNR and CDR2 FQNEAQ (reference sequence). The CDR3 is made up of 14 amino acids. DNA for the CDR3: TGTGCCAGCAGCTTAGATCCAGGGGGCAATGGCTACACCTTC. Amino acid sequence: CASSLDPGGNGYTF.

The chain links TRBV30 to TRBJ1-5; 12 bases match TRBD1. The CDR3 contains 14 residues. The trim removed 3 bases at V and 6 bases at J, leaving 3 bases unmatched. Germline V gives CDR1 GTSNPN, CDR2 SVGIG (reference sequence). The CDR3 DNA follows: TGTGCCTGGAGGGGACAGGGGGCCGTTCAGCCCCAGCATTTT. Translating gives CAWRGQGAVQPQHF. Based on the CDR3 plus reference TRBV30 and TRBJ1-5, the full variable domain is SQTIHQWPATLVQPVGSPLSLECTVEGTSNPNLYWYRQAAGRGLQLLFYSVGIGQISSEVPQNLSASRPQDRQFILSSKKLLLSDSGFYLCAWRGQGAVQPQHFGDGTRLSIL.

The chain links TRBV6-6 to TRBJ2-3; 7 bases match TRBD2. With V trimmed by 5 bases and J by 2 bases, 7 bases remained unmatched. The CDR3 is 15 residues long. The germline V gene encodes CDR1 MNHNY and CDR2 SVGAGI (reference sequence). In nucleotides, the CDR3 is TGTGCCAGCAGTACTCGGGGAGGGACCACAGATACGCAGTATTTT. Amino acids: CASSTRGGTTDTQYF.

This clone has a handful of counts. This sequence joins TRBV6-6 and TRBJ2-7, with 9 bases identical to TRBD1. The ends lost 5 bases at V and 5 bases at J; junction bases unmatched: 7. Germline values: CDR1 MNHNY, CDR2 SVGAGI (reference sequence). The CDR3 has 14 residues. The CDR3 nucleotides read TGTGCCAGCAGTAACCGGGACAGGGTCCACGAGCAGTACTTC. This sequence encodes CASSNRDRVHEQYF.

This clone was counted between two and nine times. The chain uses TRBV14 and TRBJ1-1; D is uncertain. The V end was cut by 0 bases, the J end by 1 base, with 6 bases between. This CDR3 has 14 residues. The germline gives CDR1 SGHDN, CDR2 FVKESK. CDR3 DNA: TGTGCCAGCAGCCAAGATTACAAGAACACTGAAGCTTTCTTT. Protein product: CASSQDYKNTEAFF.